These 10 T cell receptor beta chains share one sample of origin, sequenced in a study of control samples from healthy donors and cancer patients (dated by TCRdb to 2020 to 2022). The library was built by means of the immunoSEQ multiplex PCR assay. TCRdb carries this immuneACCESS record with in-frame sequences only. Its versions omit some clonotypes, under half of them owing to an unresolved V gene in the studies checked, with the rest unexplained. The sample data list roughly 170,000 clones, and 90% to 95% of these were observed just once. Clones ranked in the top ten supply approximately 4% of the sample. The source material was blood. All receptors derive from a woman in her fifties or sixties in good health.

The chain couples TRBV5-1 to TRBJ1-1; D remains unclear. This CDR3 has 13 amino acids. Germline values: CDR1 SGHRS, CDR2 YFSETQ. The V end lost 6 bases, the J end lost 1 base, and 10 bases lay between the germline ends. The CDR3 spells CASTSEGNTEAFF. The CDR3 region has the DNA TGCGCCAGCACCTCTGAAGGGAACACTGAAGCTTTCTTT.

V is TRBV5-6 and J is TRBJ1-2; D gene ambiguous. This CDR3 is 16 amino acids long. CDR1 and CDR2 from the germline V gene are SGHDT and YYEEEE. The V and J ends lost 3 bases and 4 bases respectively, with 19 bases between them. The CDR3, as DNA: TGTGCCAGCAGCTCCTTGGTAAGGGCCGGTGGCTATGGCTACACCTTC. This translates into CASSSLVRAGGYGYTF.

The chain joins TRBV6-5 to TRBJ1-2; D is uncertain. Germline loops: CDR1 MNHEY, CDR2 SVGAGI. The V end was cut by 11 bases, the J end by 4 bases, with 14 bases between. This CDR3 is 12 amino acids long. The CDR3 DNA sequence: TGTGCCGTTGGGCGGGATTCCTATGGCTACACCTTC. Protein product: CAVGRDSYGYTF.

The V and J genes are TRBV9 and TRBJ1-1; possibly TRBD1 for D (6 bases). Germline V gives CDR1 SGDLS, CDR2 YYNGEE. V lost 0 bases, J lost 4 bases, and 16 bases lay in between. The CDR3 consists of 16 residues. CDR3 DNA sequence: TGTGCCAGCAGCGTAGGGTTAATGGGGGGGCCCACTGAAGCTTTCTTT. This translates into CASSVGLMGGPTEAFF. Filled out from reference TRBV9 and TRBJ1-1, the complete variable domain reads DSGVTQTPKHLITATGQRVTLRCSPRSGDLSVYWYQQSLDQGLQFLIQYYNGEERAKGNILERFSAQQFPDLHSELNLSSLELGDSALYFCASSVGLMGGPTEAFFGQGTRLTVV.

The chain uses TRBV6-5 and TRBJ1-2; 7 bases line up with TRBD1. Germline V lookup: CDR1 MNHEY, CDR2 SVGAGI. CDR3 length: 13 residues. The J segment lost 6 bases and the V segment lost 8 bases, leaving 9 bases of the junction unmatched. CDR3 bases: TGTGCCAGCGGGTTTACAGGGGAACATGGCTACACCTTC. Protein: CASGFTGEHGYTF.

This CDR3 is CASSSRTPPGTQYF. The CDR3 nucleotides read TGTGCCAGCAGCTCGCGGACCCCACCCGGGACCCAGTACTTC. The chain links TRBV7-2 to TRBJ2-5; D is unresolved. CDR1 and CDR2 from the germline V gene are SGHTA and FQGNSA. This CDR3 region has 14 residues. Trimming left V 4 bases short and J 7 bases short, with 16 bases between.

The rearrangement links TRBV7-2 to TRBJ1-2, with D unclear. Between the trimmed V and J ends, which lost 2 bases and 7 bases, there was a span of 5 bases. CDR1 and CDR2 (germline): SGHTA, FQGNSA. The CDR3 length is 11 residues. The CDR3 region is CASSLIGGYTF. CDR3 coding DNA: TGTGCCAGCAGCTTAATCGGTGGCTACACCTTC. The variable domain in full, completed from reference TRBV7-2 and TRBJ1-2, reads GAGVSQSPSNKVTEKGKDVELRCDPISGHTALYWYRQSLGQGLEFLIYFQGNSAPDKSGLPSDRFSAERTGGSVSTLTIQRTQQEDSAVYLCASSLIGGYTFGSGTRLTVV.

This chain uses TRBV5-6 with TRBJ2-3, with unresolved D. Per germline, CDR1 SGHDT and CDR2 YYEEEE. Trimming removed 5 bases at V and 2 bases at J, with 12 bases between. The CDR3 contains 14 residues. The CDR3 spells CASRLRGHTDTQYF. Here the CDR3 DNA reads TGTGCCAGCAGACTACGTGGGCACACAGATACGCAGTATTTT.

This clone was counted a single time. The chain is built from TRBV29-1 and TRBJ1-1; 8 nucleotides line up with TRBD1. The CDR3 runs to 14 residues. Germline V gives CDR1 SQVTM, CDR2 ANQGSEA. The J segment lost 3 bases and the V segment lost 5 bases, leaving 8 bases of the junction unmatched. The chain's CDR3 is CSVKQGAGDTEAFF. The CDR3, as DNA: TGCAGCGTTAAGCAGGGGGCGGGGGACACTGAAGCTTTCTTT.

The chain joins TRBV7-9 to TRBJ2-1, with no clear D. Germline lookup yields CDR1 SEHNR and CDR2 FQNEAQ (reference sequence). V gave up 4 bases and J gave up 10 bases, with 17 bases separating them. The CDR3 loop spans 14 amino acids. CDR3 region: CASSSVRGGREQFF. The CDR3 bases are TGTGCCAGCAGCTCGGTTAGAGGTGGAAGGGAGCAGTTCTTC.